The rows below give T cell receptor beta chains drawn from one sample of a study of T cell responses to AZD1222 COVID-19 vaccine. Generated by immunoSEQ multiplex PCR, the TCRdb table keeps only in-frame clones and is missing some. The table includes 95,000 to 150,000 clones, roughly nine tenths detected once. The sequences come from peripheral blood, collected on day 0 of AZD1222 vaccination. All receptors derive from an adult in good health. CDR3s include the opening cysteine and the closing phenylalanine or tryptophan. Fields, in order: V gene, J gene, CDR3 protein.

TRBV5-1	TRBJ1-2	CASSVQGPNGYTF
TRBV7-9	TRBJ2-3	CASSFGLAGETDTQYF
TRBV19	TRBJ1-1	CASSIWGLKNTEAFF
TRBV6-2/TRBV6-3	TRBJ1-6	CASSPGTGNSPLHF
TRBV28	TRBJ2-1	CASSPGGRIEQFF
TRBV11-3	TRBJ2-7	CASSQGATYEQYF
TRBV7-9	TRBJ2-3	CASSAVGTDTQYF
TRBV6-2/TRBV6-3	TRBJ1-2	CASSYVLGDGGYTF
TRBV7-8	TRBJ2-1	CASSSRRNEQFF
TRBV5-1	TRBJ1-2	CASTTGNYGYTF
TRBV11-3	TRBJ1-1	CASSKQAHGGEAFF
TRBV10-3	TRBJ1-2	CAIYGQGRGDGYTF
TRBV27	TRBJ2-4	CASSAGGGYKNIQYF
TRBV24-1	TRBJ2-3	CATHRALPDTQYF
TRBV9	TRBJ2-7	CASSVGMIGTGSYEQYF
TRBV20-1	TRBJ1-1	CSARGAGRTFF
TRBV7-9	TRBJ2-6	CASKIWGDRENVLTF
TRBV12-5	TRBJ1-2	CASGFGQYGYTF
TRBV4-1	TRBJ1-2	CASSQDIRALGARGYTF
TRBV5-1	TRBJ2-7	CASSSGLAGDLEQYF
TRBV2	TRBJ1-1	CASSVGRVGTEAFF
TRBV5-1	TRBJ2-5	CASSFFGAGSPQETQYF
TRBV27	TRBJ2-7	CASSLPSYEQYF
TRBV19	TRBJ1-2	CASSRRDRTYGYTF
TRBV14	TRBJ2-5	CASSNRGWYQETQYF
TRBV19	TRBJ1-5	CASSIGFGSNQPQHF
TRBV7-9	TRBJ2-5	CASSLGASHPHF
TRBV29-1	TRBJ1-1	CSVPDHTEAFF
TRBV19	TRBJ1-2	CASSVGDYGYTF
TRBV4-3	TRBJ1-2	CASSQDFGGGYGYTF
TRBV7-9	TRBJ2-1	CASRRDLSGEQFF
TRBV6-5	TRBJ2-2	CASQGGGLNTGELFF
TRBV15	TRBJ2-2	CATSRFPGDSSAGELFF
TRBV2	TRBJ1-2	CASRNSGGESYGYTF
TRBV30	TRBJ1-3	CAWSYSPGIGNTIYF
TRBV27	TRBJ1-4	CASSPTGGREKLFF
TRBV6-5	TRBJ2-5	CASSYPGLAETQYF
TRBV24-1	TRBJ2-2	CATSDSGPSNTGELFF
TRBV5-1	TRBJ1-4	CASSFDRAANEKLFF
TRBV5-1	TRBJ2-2	CASSLPGGRTGELFF
TRBV11-3	TRBJ2-6	CASSLSGAGANVLTF
TRBV3-1/TRBV3-2	TRBJ2-1	CASSQDLVQGNEQFF